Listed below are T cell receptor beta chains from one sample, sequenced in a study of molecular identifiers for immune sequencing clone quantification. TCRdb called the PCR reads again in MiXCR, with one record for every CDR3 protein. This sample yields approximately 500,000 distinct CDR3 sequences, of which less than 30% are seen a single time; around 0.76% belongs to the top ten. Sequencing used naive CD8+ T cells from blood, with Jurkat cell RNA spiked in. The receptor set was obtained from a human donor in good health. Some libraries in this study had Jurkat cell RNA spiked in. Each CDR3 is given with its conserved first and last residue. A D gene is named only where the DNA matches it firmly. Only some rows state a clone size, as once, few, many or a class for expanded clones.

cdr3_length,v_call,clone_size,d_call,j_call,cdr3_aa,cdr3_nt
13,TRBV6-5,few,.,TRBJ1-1,CASSYSGAGEAFF,TGTGCCAGCAGTTACTCTGGGGCAGGTGAAGCTTTCTTT
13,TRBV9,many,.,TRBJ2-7,CASSAHQGYEQYF,TGTGCCAGCAGCGCCCACCAGGGATACGAGCAGTACTTC
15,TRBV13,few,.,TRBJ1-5,CASSPTELPSSPQHF,TGTGCCAGCAGCCCAACCGAGTTGCCCAGCTCACCCCAGCATTTT
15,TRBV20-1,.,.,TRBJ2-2,CSATVPGTNTGELFF,TGCAGTGCTACGGTACCCGGGACGAACACCGGGGAGCTGTTTTTT
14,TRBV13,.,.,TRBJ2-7,CASSLHAVSYEQYF,TGTGCCAGCAGCCTACACGCCGTCTCCTACGAGCAGTACTTC
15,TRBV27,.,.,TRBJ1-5,CASTIPRGGHQPQHF,TGTGCCAGCACCATCCCTAGGGGGGGCCATCAGCCCCAGCATTTT
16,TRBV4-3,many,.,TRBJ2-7,CASSQDRGGATYEQYF,TGCGCCAGCAGCCAAGATCGCGGCGGGGCGACCTACGAGCAGTACTTC
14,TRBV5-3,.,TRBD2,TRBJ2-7,CASSLLAGGQEQYF,TGTGCCAGCAGCTTACTAGCGGGAGGGCAAGAGCAGTACTTC
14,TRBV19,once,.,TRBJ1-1,CASSMRGWNTGAFF,TGTGCCAGTAGTATGAGGGGATGGAACACTGGAGCTTTCTTT
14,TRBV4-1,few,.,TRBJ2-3,CASSQSPSTDTQYF,TGCGCCAGCAGCCAATCCCCCAGCACAGATACGCAGTATTTT
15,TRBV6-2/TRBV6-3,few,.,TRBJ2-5,CASSYSFSAGETQYF,TGTGCCAGCAGTTATAGTTTCTCGGCCGGAGAGACCCAGTACTTC
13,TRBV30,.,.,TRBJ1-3,CAWEGSSGNTIYF,TGTGCCTGGGAGGGGTCATCTGGAAACACCATATATTTT
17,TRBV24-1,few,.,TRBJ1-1,CATSDLGGADEDTEAFF,TGTGCCACCAGTGATTTGGGGGGGGCAGATGAGGACACTGAAGCTTTCTTT
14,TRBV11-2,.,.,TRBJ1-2,CASSLNWGADGYTF,TGTGCCAGCAGCCTGAACTGGGGGGCCGATGGCTACACCTTC
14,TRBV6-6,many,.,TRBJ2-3,CASNQYLSTDTQYF,TGTGCCAGCAATCAATACCTTAGCACAGATACGCAGTATTTT
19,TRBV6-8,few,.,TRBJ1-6,CASTITDRTSSSYNSPLHF,TGTGCCAGCACTATTACCGACAGGACCTCATCATCCTATAATTCACCCCTCCACTTT
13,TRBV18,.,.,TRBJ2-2,CASSLDTAGELFF,TGTGCCAGCTCACTGGACACAGCCGGGGAGCTGTTTTTT
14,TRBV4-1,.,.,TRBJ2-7,CASSQGVQTYEQYF,TGCGCCAGCAGCCAAGGCGTACAGACCTACGAGCAGTACTTC
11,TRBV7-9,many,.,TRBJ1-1,CASSLATEAFF,TGTGCCAGCAGCTTAGCCACTGAAGCTTTCTTT
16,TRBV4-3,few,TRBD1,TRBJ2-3,CASSQERTGRPDTQYF,TGCGCCAGCAGCCAGGAAAGGACAGGGAGGCCAGATACGCAGTATTTT
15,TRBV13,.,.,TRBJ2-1,CASSNPVGEPNEQFF,TGTGCCAGCAGCAACCCTGTGGGGGAGCCGAATGAGCAGTTCTTC
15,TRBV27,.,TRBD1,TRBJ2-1,CASSWDGTGYNEQFF,TGTGCCAGCAGTTGGGACGGGACAGGGTACAATGAGCAGTTCTTC
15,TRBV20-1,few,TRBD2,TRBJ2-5,CSARSRSGGDWTQYF,TGCAGTGCTAGGTCCCGTAGCGGGGGGGACTGGACCCAGTACTTC
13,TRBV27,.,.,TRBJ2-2,CASIQTDTGELFF,TGTGCCAGCATCCAGACTGACACCGGGGAGCTGTTTTTT
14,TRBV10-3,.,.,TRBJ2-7,CAISDIDRAYEQYF,TGTGCCATCAGTGATATAGACAGAGCCTACGAGCAGTACTTC
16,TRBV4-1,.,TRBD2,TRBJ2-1,CASSHLGTSSYNEQFF,TGCGCCAGCAGCCACCTAGGGACTAGCTCCTACAATGAGCAGTTCTTC
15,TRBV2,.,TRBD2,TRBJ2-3,CASSENSGITDTQYF,TGTGCCAGCAGCGAAAATAGCGGGATCACAGATACGCAGTATTTT
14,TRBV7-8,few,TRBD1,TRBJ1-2,CASSLWGQGYGYTF,TGTGCCAGCAGCTTATGGGGACAGGGCTATGGCTACACCTTC
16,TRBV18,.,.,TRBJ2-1,CASLDSGDGTYNEQFF,TGTGCCAGCCTCGATTCGGGGGACGGAACTTACAATGAGCAGTTCTTC
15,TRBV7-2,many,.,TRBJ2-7,CASSLEGRPNYEQYF,TGTGCCAGCAGCTTAGAGGGCAGACCCAACTACGAGCAGTACTTC
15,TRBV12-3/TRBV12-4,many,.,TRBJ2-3,CASSSDFAGADTQYF,TGTGCCAGCAGTTCCGACTTTGCGGGGGCCGATACGCAGTATTTT
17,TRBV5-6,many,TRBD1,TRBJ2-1,CASSLFSGTGVHNEQFF,TGTGCCAGCAGCTTGTTTTCGGGGACAGGGGTCCACAATGAGCAGTTCTTC
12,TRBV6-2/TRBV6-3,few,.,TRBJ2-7,CASSYLGAEQYF,TGTGCCAGCAGTTACCTGGGGGCCGAGCAGTACTTC
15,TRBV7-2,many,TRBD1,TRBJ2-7,CASSGLETGGYEQYF,TGTGCCAGCAGCGGCCTGGAGACAGGGGGCTACGAGCAGTACTTC
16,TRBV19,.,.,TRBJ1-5,CAGSGLGGYSNQLQHF,TGTGCCGGTAGTGGCCTGGGGGGTTATAGCAATCAGCTCCAGCATTTT
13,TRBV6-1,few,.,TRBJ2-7,CASVLGPSYEQYF,TGTGCCAGCGTCTTGGGGCCGTCCTACGAGCAGTACTTC
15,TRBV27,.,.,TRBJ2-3,CASSLGTPIADTQYF,TGTGCCAGCAGTTTGGGAACCCCAATCGCAGATACGCAGTATTTT
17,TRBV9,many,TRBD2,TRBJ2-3,CASSVGDSGRATDTQYF,TGTGCCAGCAGCGTAGGGGATAGCGGGAGGGCTACAGATACGCAGTATTTT
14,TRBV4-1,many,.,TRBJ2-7,CASSQAQGSAEQYF,TGCGCCAGCAGCCAAGCACAGGGTTCTGCCGAGCAGTACTTC
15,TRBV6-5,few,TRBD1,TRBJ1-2,CASSYTTGGDYGYTF,TGTGCCAGCAGTTACACCACAGGGGGAGACTATGGCTACACCTTC
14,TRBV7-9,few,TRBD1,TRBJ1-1,CASSPGTGGWGAFF,TGTGCCAGCAGCCCCGGGACAGGGGGCTGGGGAGCTTTCTTT
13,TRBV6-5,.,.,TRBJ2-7,CASSYPGAYEQYF,TGTGCCAGCAGTTACCCAGGGGCCTACGAGCAGTACTTC
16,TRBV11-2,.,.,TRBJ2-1,CACSSGLGSSYNEQFF,TGTGCCTGCAGCTCAGGACTGGGCAGCTCCTACAATGAGCAGTTCTTC
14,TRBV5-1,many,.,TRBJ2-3,CATTTDSEADTQYF,TGCGCCACCACAACCGACAGTGAGGCAGATACGCAGTATTTT
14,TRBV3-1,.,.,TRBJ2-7,CASSPDTDSYEQYF,TGTGCCAGCAGCCCGGACACCGACTCCTACGAGCAGTACTTC
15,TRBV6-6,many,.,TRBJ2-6,CASSSGVSGANVLTF,TGTGCCAGCAGTTCAGGGGTCTCTGGGGCCAACGTCCTGACTTTC
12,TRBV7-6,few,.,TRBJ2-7,CASSLASTEQYF,TGTGCCAGCAGCTTAGCCTCTACCGAGCAGTACTTC
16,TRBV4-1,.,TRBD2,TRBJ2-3,CASSQELAGVSDTQYF,TGCGCCAGCAGCCAAGAACTAGCGGGAGTATCTGATACGCAGTATTTT
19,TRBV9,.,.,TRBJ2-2,CASSVDEVWDSGNTGELFF,TGTGCCAGCAGCGTAGATGAGGTCTGGGACTCGGGGAACACCGGGGAGCTGTTTTTT
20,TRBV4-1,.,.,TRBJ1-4,CASSPAHRGPALPPNENLFF,TGCGCCAGCAGCCCAGCCCATCGGGGGCCAGCCCTCCCCCCTAATGAAAACCTGTTTTTT
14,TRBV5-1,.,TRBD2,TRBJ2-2,CASSLASGAGELFF,TGCGCCAGCAGCTTGGCTAGCGGGGCCGGGGAGCTGTTTTTT
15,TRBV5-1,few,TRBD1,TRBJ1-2,CASSLPTGEGYGYTF,TGCGCCAGCAGCCTGCCTACAGGGGAAGGCTATGGCTACACCTTC
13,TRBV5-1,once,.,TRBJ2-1,CASTIGRYNEQFF,TGCGCCAGCACCATTGGACGGTACAATGAGCAGTTCTTC